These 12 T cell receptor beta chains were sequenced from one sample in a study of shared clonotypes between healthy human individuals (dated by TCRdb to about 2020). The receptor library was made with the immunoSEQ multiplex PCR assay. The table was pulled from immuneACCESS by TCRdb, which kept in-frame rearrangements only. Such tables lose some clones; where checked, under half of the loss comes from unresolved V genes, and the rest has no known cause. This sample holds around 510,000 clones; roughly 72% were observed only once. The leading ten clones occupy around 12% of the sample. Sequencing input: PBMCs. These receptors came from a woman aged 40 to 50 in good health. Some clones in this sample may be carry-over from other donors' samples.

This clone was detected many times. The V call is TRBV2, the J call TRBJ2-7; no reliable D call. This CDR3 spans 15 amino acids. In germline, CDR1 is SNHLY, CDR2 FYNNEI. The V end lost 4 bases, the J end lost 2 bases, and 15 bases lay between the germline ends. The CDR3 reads CASSVLPVGTYEQYF. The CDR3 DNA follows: TGTGCCAGCAGTGTTCTACCAGTCGGCACCTACGAGCAGTACTTC.

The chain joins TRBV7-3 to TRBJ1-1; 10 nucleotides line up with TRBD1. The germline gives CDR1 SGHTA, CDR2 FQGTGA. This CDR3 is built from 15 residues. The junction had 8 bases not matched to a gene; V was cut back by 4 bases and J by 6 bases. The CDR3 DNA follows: TGTGCCAGCAGCTCGGGACAGGGGCGCGGAGCTGAAGCTTTCTTT. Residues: CASSSGQGRGAEAFF.

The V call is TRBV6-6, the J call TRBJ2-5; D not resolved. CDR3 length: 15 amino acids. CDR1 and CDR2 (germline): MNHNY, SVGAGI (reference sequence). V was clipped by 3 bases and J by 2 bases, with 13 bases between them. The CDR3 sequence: CASSYQQPLQETQYF. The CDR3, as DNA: TGTGCCAGCAGTTATCAACAGCCCTTGCAAGAGACCCAGTACTTC.

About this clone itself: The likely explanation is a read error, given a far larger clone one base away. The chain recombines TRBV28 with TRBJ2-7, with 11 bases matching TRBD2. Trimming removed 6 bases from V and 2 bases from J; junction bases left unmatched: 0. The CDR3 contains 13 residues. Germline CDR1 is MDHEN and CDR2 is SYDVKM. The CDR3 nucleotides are TGTGCCAGCAGACTAGCGGGGGCCTACGAGCAGTACTTC. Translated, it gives CASRLAGAYEQYF.

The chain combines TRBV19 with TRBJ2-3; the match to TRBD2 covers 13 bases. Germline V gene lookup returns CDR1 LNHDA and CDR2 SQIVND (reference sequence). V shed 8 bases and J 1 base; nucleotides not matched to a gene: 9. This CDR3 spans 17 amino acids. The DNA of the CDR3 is TGTGCCAGTTCGACTAGCGGGGGGTCTTTTGGCACAGATACGCAGTATTTT. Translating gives CASSTSGGSFGTDTQYF. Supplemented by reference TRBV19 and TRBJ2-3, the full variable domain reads DGGITQSPKYLFRKEGQNVTLSCEQNLNHDAMYWYRQDPGQGLRLIYYSQIVNDFQKGDIAEGYSVSREKKESFPLTVTSAQKNPTAFYLCASSTSGGSFGTDTQYFGPGTRLTVL.

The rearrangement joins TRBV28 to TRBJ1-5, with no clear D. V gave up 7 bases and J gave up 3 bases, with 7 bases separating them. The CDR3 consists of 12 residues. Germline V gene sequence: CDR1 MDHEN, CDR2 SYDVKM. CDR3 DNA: TGTGCCAGCACCCCTTTCAATCAGCCCCAGCATTTT. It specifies CASTPFNQPQHF.

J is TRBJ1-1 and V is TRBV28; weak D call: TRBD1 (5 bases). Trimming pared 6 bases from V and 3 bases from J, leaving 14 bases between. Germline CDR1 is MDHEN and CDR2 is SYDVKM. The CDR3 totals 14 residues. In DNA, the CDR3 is TGTGCCAGCAGCCTGGGACCGGGTGACACTGAAGCTTTCTTT. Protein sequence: CASSLGPGDTEAFF.

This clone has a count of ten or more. In DNA form, the CDR3 reads TGTGCCAGCAGCCAAGACGGGCAGGGGAGAGAGACCCAGTACTTC. Residues: CASSQDGQGRETQYF. The genes are TRBV4-2 and TRBJ2-5; weak D call: TRBD1 (6 bases). V was shortened by 0 bases and J by 4 bases, with 12 bases between the two germline ends. The CDR3 covers 15 residues. The germline V gene has CDR1 LGHNA and CDR2 YNFKEQ.

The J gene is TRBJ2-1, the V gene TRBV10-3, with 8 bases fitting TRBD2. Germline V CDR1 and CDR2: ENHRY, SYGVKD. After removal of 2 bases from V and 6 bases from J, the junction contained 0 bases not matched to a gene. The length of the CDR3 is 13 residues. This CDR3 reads CAISEGTSNEQFF. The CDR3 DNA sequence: TGTGCCATCAGTGAGGGGACTAGCAATGAGCAGTTCTTC.

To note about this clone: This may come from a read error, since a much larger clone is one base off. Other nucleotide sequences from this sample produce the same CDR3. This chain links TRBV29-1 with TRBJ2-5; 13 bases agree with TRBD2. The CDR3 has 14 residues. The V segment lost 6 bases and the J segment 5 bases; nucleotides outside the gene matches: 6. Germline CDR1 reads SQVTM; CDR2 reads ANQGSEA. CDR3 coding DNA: TGCAGCGTCCCAACTAGCGGGAGGGTGGAGACCCAGTACTTC. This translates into CSVPTSGRVETQYF.

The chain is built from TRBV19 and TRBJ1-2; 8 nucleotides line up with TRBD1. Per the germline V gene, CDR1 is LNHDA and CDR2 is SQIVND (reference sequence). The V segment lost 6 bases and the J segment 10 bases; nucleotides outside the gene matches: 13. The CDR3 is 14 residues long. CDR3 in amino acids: CASSPQDRVGDYTF. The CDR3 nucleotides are TGTGCCAGTAGCCCCCAGGACAGGGTAGGAGACTACACCTTC.

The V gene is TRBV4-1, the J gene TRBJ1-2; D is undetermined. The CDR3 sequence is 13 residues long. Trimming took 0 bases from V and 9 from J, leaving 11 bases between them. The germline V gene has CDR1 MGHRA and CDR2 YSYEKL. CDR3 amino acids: CASSQDWAGSYTF. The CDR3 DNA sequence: TGCGCCAGCAGCCAAGATTGGGCAGGCAGCTACACCTTC.